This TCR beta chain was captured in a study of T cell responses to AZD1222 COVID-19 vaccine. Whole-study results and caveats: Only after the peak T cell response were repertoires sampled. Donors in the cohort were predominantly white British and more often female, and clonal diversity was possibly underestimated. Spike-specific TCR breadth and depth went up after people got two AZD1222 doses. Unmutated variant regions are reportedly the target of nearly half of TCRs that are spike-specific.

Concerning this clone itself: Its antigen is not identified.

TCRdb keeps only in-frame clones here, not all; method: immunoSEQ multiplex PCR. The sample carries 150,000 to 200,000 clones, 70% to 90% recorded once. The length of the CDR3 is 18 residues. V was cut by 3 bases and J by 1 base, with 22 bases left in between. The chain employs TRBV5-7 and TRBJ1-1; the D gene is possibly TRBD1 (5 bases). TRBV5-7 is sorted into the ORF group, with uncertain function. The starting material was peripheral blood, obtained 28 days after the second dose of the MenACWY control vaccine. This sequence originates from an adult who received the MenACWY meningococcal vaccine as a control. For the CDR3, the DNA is TGTGCCAGCAGCTCGAGCACCCCCCGACAGATCTCGAACACTGAAGCTTTCTTT. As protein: CASSSSTPRQISNTEAFF.